The entry below gives a single TCR beta chain sequence along with its context. These data are taken from a study of CD8 T cells in Susac syndrome. V lost 8 bases, J lost 1 base, and 2 bases stayed unmatched. The CDR3 spans 13 residues. CDR1 is SEHNR, CDR2 FQNEAQ, per germline (reference sequence). From blood CD8+ and CD4+ T cells, TCR beta sequences were generated. The multiple sclerosis controls comprised treatment-naive patients whose relapsing-remitting disease was stable or active. Negative isolation was applied to CD8+ and CD4+ T cells, and FACS enrichment was applied to TEMRA cells. A quantity of about 0.5 to 1 ug RNA underwent reverse transcription using random hexamers. TCRdb called the immunoSEQ multiplex PCR reads again in MiXCR, with one record for every CDR3 protein. In the table there are about 400,000 distinct CDR3 sequences, roughly 85% of which are singletons.

Sequencing input: CD8+ T cells from PBMCs. The receptor's source is a human donor with multiple sclerosis. This chain joins TRBV7-9 and TRBJ2-3; 8 bases fit TRBD1. CDR3 region: CASPGQGTDTQYF. The CDR3 DNA is TGTGCCAGCCCGGGACAGGGCACAGATACGCAGTATTTT.